The 10 T cell receptor beta chains reported below all come from one sample, sequenced in a study of T-cell reconstitution after alpha-beta-depleted transplantation in children. TCRbeta library preparation incorporated unique molecular identifiers. In TCRdb, the PCR reads were re-called with MiXCR into one record per CDR3 protein. The sample shows roughly 170,000 distinct CDR3 sequences, 6% to 7% of them seen only once. Sequences were derived from PBMCs from the stem cell graft donor, sampled from the stem cell graft. These receptors were collected from a human donor who donated a stem cell graft to a child with Wiskott-Aldrich syndrome.

In this sample, this clonotype turned up a few times. The chain combines TRBV2 with TRBJ1-1; D unresolved. V gave up 4 bases and J gave up 2 bases, with 8 bases separating them. CDR1 is SNHLY, CDR2 FYNNEI, per germline. CDR3 size: 13 residues. The CDR3 nucleotides are TGTGCCAGCAGTGTGTTACGAAACACTGAAGCTTTCTTT. This encodes CASSVLRNTEAFF.

This clonotype was counted many times. The J gene is TRBJ2-7, the V gene TRBV10-1, with D tentatively TRBD1 (7 bases). The CDR3 runs 13 residues. Germline V gene sequence: CDR1 WNHNN, CDR2 SYGVQD (reference sequence). The germline V and J ends were trimmed by 4 bases and 6 bases, with 13 bases remaining between them. CDR3 in amino acids: CASSGGTAGEQYF. The CDR3 bases are TGCGCCAGCAGTGGGGGGACAGCGGGCGAGCAGTACTTC.

The rearrangement joins TRBV11-2 to TRBJ2-7; TRBD1 aligns across 7 bases. Looked up from germline, CDR1 is SGHAT and CDR2 is FQNNGV. This CDR3 is built from 16 residues. V gave up 0 bases and J gave up 3 bases; unmatched junction bases: 8. The CDR3, as DNA: TGTGCCAGCAGCTTAGAATGGGCAGGGGGAAGCTACGAGCAGTACTTC. As protein: CASSLEWAGGSYEQYF.

The sample holds a few counts of this clonotype. The chain uses TRBV5-1 and TRBJ1-2; no definite D call. CDR1 SGHRS and CDR2 YFSETQ come from the germline V gene. Trimming took off 4 bases at V and 0 bases at J, with 16 bases between the two ends. CDR3 length: 16 residues. The CDR3 reads CASSPAPRGANYGYTF. In DNA form, the CDR3 reads TGCGCCAGCAGCCCGGCCCCCAGAGGAGCTAACTATGGCTACACCTTC.

The table lists this clonotype with many counts. The rearrangement joins TRBV12-3 or TRBV12-4 to TRBJ2-3; 7 bases line up with TRBD1. V was pared by 5 bases and J by 14 bases, with 7 bases of the junction left unmatched. This CDR3 has 11 amino acids. The CDR3 loop is CASSPGTEGYF. CDR3 coding DNA: TGTGCCAGCAGTCCCGGGACAGAGGGGTATTTT.

This clonotype was counted many times. In DNA, the CDR3 is TGTGCCAGCTCTCCTGGACAGACCTCCTACGAGCAGTACTTC. Protein sequence: CASSPGQTSYEQYF. The chain couples TRBV18 to TRBJ2-7, with D possibly matching TRBD1 (6 bases). CDR1 and CDR2 from the germline V gene are KGHSH and LQKENI. V was shortened by 6 bases and J by 0 bases, with 12 bases between the two germline ends. This CDR3 spans 14 amino acids.

As regards this clonotype: This may come from a read error, since a much larger clone is one base off. This sequence joins TRBV7-2 and TRBJ2-7, with D uncertain. Per the germline V gene, CDR1 is SGHTA and CDR2 is FQGNSA. The CDR3 totals 11 residues. The CDR3 DNA reads as TGTGCCAGAAGCTATAAATACGAGCAGTACTTC. This translates into CARSYKYEQYF.

This clonotype was seen a handful of times. The chain is built from TRBV7-2 and TRBJ2-7; no firm D call. This CDR3 has 16 residues. V lost 3 bases and J lost 4, with 19 bases in between. The germline CDR1 and CDR2 sequences are SGHTA and FQGNSA. In DNA, the CDR3 is TGTGCCAGCAGCTTGTCCTCTATGCCCCATCCTTACGAGCAGTACTTC. This encodes CASSLSSMPHPYEQYF.

A word on this clonotype: A much larger clonotype is one base distant, so this may be a read error. J is TRBJ1-4 and V is TRBV7-9; the D is unclear. Trimming took 6 bases from V and 1 from J, leaving 18 bases between them. Germline V CDR1 and CDR2: SEHNR, FQNEAQ (reference sequence). This CDR3 contains 17 residues. The CDR3 reads CASRNKMEIETNEKLFF. CDR3 nucleotide sequence: TGTGCCAGCAGAAACAAAATGGAGATTGAAACTAATGAAAAACTGTTTTTT.

The rearrangement uses TRBV7-8 and TRBJ1-5, with D maybe TRBD1 (5 bases). Between the trimmed V and J ends, which lost 7 bases and 6 bases, there was a span of 16 bases. The CDR3 length is 14 residues. Germline V lookup: CDR1 SGHVS, CDR2 FQNEAQ. CDR3 loop: CASTPPGGGQPQHF. The CDR3 DNA follows: TGTGCCAGCACCCCACCCGGGGGGGGTCAGCCCCAGCATTTT. The full variable domain, with the rest looked up from reference TRBV7-8 and TRBJ1-5, is GAGVSQSPRYKVAKRGQDVALRCDPISGHVSLFWYQQALGQGPEFLTYFQNEAQLDKSGLPSDRFFAERPEGSVSTLKIQRTQQEDSAVYLCASTPPGGGQPQHFGDGTRLSIL.